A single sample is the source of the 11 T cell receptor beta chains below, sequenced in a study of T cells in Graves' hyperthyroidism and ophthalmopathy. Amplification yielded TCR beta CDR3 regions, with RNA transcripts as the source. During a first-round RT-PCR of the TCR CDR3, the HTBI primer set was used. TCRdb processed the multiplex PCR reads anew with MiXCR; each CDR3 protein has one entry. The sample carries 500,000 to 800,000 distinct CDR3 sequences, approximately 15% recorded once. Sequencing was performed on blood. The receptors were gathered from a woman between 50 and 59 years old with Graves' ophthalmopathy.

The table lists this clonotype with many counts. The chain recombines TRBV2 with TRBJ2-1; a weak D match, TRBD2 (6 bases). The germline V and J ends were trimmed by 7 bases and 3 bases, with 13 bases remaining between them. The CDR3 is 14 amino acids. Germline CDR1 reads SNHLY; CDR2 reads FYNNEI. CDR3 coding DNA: TGTGCCAGCACTAGGGACTTTGGCTACAATGAGCAGTTCTTC. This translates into CASTRDFGYNEQFF.

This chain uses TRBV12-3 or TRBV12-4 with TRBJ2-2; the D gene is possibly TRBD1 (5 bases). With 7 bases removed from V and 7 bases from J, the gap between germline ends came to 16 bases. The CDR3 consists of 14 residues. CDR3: CASTQGFFNGELFF. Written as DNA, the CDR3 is TGTGCCAGCACTCAGGGTTTCTTTAACGGGGAGCTGTTTTTT.

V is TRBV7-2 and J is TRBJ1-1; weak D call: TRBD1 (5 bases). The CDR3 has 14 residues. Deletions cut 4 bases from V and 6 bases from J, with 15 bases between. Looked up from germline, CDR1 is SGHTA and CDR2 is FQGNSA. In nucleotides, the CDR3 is TGTGCCAGCAGCTCTCGGGACTTATTTCCTGAAGCTTTCTTT. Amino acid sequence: CASSSRDLFPEAFF.

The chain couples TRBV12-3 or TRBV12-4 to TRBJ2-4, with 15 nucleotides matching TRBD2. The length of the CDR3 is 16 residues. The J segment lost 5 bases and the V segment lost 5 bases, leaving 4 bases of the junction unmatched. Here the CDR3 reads CASSTGLAGGENIQYF. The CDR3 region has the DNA TGTGCCAGCAGTACCGGACTAGCGGGAGGGGAAAACATTCAGTACTTC.

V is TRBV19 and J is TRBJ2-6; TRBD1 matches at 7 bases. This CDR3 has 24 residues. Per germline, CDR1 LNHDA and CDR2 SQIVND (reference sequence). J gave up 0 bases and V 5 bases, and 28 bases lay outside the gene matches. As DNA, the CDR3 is TGTGCCAGTAGTGCCGCGATAGACCGGGACAGAGAGCCCCCTTATTCCTCTGGGGCCAACGTCCTGACTTTC. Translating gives CASSAAIDRDREPPYSSGANVLTF.

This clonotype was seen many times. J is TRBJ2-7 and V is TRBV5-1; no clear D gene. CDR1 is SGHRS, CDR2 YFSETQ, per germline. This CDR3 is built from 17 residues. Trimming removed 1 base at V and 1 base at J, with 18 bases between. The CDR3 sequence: CASSLFLGLTRSYEQYF. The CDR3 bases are TGCGCCAGCAGCTTGTTTCTAGGGCTGACCAGGTCCTACGAGCAGTACTTC.

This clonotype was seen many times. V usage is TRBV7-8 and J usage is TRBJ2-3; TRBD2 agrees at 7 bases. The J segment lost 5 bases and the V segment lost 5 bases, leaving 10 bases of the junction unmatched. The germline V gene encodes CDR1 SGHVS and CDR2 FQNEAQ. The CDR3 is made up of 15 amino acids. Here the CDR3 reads CASSAIRDYQDTQYF. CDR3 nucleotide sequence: TGTGCCAGCAGCGCGATCCGGGACTACCAAGATACGCAGTATTTT.

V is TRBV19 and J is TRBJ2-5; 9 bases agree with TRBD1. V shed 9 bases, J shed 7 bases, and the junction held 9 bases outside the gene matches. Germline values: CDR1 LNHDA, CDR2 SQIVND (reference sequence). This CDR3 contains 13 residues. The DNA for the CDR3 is TGTGCCAGCGGGACAGGGTGGAACCCGACCCAGTACTTC. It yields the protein CASGTGWNPTQYF.

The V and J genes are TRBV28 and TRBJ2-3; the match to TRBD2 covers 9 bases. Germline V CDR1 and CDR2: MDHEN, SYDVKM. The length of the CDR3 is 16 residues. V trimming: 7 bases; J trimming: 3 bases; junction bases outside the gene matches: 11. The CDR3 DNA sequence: TGTGCCAGCACCTCCTTTAGCGGGAGTGGGACAGATACGCAGTATTTT. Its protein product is CASTSFSGSGTDTQYF.

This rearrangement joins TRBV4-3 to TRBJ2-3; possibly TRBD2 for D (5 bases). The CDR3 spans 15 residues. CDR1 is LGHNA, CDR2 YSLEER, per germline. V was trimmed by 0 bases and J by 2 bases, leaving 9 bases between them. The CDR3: CASSQDTTTTDTQYF. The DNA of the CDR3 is TGCGCCAGCAGCCAAGATACGACTACCACAGATACGCAGTATTTT.

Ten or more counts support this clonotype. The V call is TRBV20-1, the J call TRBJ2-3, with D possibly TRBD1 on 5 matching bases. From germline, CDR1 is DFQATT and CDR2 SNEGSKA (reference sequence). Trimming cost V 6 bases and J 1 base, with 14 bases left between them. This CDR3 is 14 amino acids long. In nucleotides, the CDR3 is TGCAGTGCGCCACGGCTGGGGCGCACAGATACGCAGTATTTT. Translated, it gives CSAPRLGRTDTQYF.